The 19 T cell receptor beta chains reported below all come from one sample, sequenced in a study of CD8 T cells in ankylosing spondylitis. One entry per CDR3 protein, called by TCRdb with MiXCR from the 5' RACE reads. The sample holds about 30,000 distinct CDR3 sequences, nearly 5.5% seen once. The sequenced sample was blood, either unsorted or a sorted T cell fraction (not recorded which). The receptors come from a female donor with ankylosing spondylitis or in good health (not recorded which).

This clonotype was seen ten or more times. The chain uses TRBV9 and TRBJ1-6, with TRBD1 matching 7 bases. The ends lost 3 bases at V and 6 bases at J; junction bases unmatched: 3. This CDR3 contains 14 residues. CDR1 is SGDLS, CDR2 YYNGEE, per germline. The CDR3 here is CASSGGTVNSPLHF. The DNA for the CDR3 is TGTGCCAGCAGCGGGGGGACAGTTAATTCACCCCTCCACTTT.

This clonotype appeared many times. The chain carries TRBV9 and TRBJ2-2; 10 bases fit TRBD2. This CDR3 comprises 16 residues. The V segment lost 3 bases and the J segment 4 bases; nucleotides outside the gene matches: 6. The V gene's germline CDR1 is SGDLS and CDR2 YYNGEE. CDR3 sequence reads: CASSAPGTSVTGELFF. CDR3 DNA: TGTGCCAGCAGCGCCCCCGGGACTAGCGTCACCGGGGAGCTGTTTTTT.

This clonotype was detected many times. The chain links TRBV9 to TRBJ1-5; D ambiguous. Germline V gene data show CDR1 as SGDLS and CDR2 as YYNGEE. Trimming took off 4 bases at V and 3 bases at J, with 14 bases between the two ends. The CDR3 sequence is 15 residues long. CDR3 in amino acids: CASSPTSRYNQPQHF. The CDR3 DNA is TGTGCCAGCAGCCCGACCTCGAGGTACAATCAGCCCCAGCATTTT.

This clonotype was recorded many times. The V and J genes are TRBV9 and TRBJ2-2; 8 nucleotides match TRBD2. Germline values: CDR1 SGDLS, CDR2 YYNGEE. V lost 4 bases and J lost 3; bases outside the gene matches: 11. The CDR3 has 17 residues. Here the CDR3 reads CASSSHSGGLYTGELFF. The CDR3 DNA reads TGTGCCAGCAGCTCCCATTCGGGGGGGCTATACACCGGGGAGCTGTTTTTT.

This clonotype has a handful of counts. CDR3 bases: TGTGCCAGCAGCGCCGCATCAGATACGCAGTATTTT. As protein: CASSAASDTQYF. The chain has TRBV9 and TRBJ2-3; no clear D. The V gene lost 3 bases and the J gene lost 4 bases, with 6 bases spanning the gap. The CDR3 has 12 amino acids. The germline CDR1 and CDR2 sequences are SGDLS and YYNGEE.

This clonotype is medium-sized within its sample. The chain combines TRBV9 with TRBJ2-5, with a tentative D call TRBD2 (5 bases). The germline CDR1 and CDR2 sequences are SGDLS and YYNGEE. The V gene lost 0 bases and the J gene lost 2 bases, with 8 bases spanning the gap. This CDR3 contains 14 residues. The CDR3 bases are TGTGCCAGCAGCGTAGCTCCGGGGCAAGAGACCCAGTACTTC. It translates to CASSVAPGQETQYF.

This clonotype was seen repeatedly, ten times or more. V gene TRBV9 combines with J gene TRBJ2-6; D gene unclear. V was pared by 0 bases and J by 0 bases, with 7 bases between. The length of the CDR3 is 16 residues. Germline CDR1 is SGDLS and CDR2 is YYNGEE. This CDR3 reads CASSVAYGSGANVLTF. CDR3 bases: TGTGCCAGCAGCGTAGCATACGGCTCTGGGGCCAACGTCCTGACTTTC. Full variable domain (missing parts from reference TRBV9 and TRBJ2-6): DSGVTQTPKHLITATGQRVTLRCSPRSGDLSVYWYQQSLDQGLQFLIQYYNGEERAKGNILERFSAQQFPDLHSELNLSSLELGDSALYFCASSVAYGSGANVLTFGAGSRLTVL.

This clonotype occurred a few times. The chain links TRBV9 to TRBJ2-5; D uncertain. This CDR3 has 14 amino acids. Trimming removed 0 bases at V and 2 bases at J, with 8 bases between. Germline CDR1 is SGDLS and CDR2 is YYNGEE. The CDR3 loop reads CASSVGSVQETQYF. The CDR3 DNA follows: TGTGCCAGCAGCGTAGGATCGGTTCAAGAGACCCAGTACTTC.

This clonotype was recorded at least ten times. One end of the junction fails to match germline, which may point to a read error. The rearrangement joins TRBV24-1 to TRBJ2-7; 13 nucleotides agree with TRBD2. CDR3 size: 19 residues. Germline V gives CDR1 KGHDR, CDR2 SFDVKD. The CDR3 loop is CAASSTLWATSGRRYEQYF. For the CDR3, the DNA is TGTGCCGCCAGTTCCACACTGTGGGCGACTAGCGGGAGGCGGTACGAGCAGTACTTC.

This clonotype was detected many times. J is TRBJ2-3 and V is TRBV9; D is undetermined. The CDR3 consists of 14 residues. Trimming pared 1 base from V and 3 bases from J, leaving 9 bases between. Germline loops: CDR1 SGDLS, CDR2 YYNGEE. The CDR3 region is CASSVRGRTDTQYF. The CDR3 DNA follows: TGTGCCAGCAGCGTACGTGGTAGAACAGATACGCAGTATTTT.

This clonotype has at least ten counts. This rearrangement joins TRBV9 to TRBJ2-1; D is perhaps TRBD2 (6 bases). The length of the CDR3 is 18 residues. From germline, CDR1 is SGDLS and CDR2 YYNGEE. The ends were cut back, 0 bases at V and 4 bases at J, with 20 bases in the middle. Here the CDR3 reads CASSVATRGTDLYNEQFF. CDR3 nucleotide sequence: TGTGCCAGCAGCGTAGCTACGCGGGGAACAGACCTTTACAATGAGCAGTTCTTC.

The sample holds many counts of this clonotype. This CDR3 is CASSETPEVYRYEQYF. DNA for the CDR3: TGTGCCAGCAGCGAGACGCCCGAGGTCTACCGCTACGAGCAGTACTTC. V gene TRBV9 combines with J gene TRBJ2-7; unclear D gene. Germline V gene sequence: CDR1 SGDLS, CDR2 YYNGEE. The CDR3 is 16 amino acids. With 3 bases removed from V and 3 bases from J, the gap between germline ends came to 19 bases.

Many counts were recorded for this clonotype. The CDR3 protein is CASSVDVGGQETQYF. CDR3 in DNA: TGTGCCAGCAGCGTAGACGTCGGCGGGCAAGAGACCCAGTACTTC. This sequence joins TRBV9 and TRBJ2-5, with D possibly TRBD2 on 5 matching bases. CDR3 length: 15 residues. Per the germline V gene, CDR1 is SGDLS and CDR2 is YYNGEE. The ends were cut back, 0 bases at V and 2 bases at J, with 11 bases in the middle.

This clonotype was seen at least ten times. The chain is built from TRBV9 and TRBJ2-1, with a possible D match to TRBD1 (6 bases). Germline CDR1 is SGDLS and CDR2 is YYNGEE. Deletions cut 4 bases from V and 4 bases from J, with 15 bases between. The CDR3 loop spans 15 amino acids. CDR3 loop: CASSPGTRVYNEQFF. DNA of the CDR3: TGTGCCAGCAGCCCCGGGACACGGGTTTACAATGAGCAGTTCTTC. Full variable domain (remainder filled in from reference TRBV9 and TRBJ2-1): DSGVTQTPKHLITATGQRVTLRCSPRSGDLSVYWYQQSLDQGLQFLIQYYNGEERAKGNILERFSAQQFPDLHSELNLSSLELGDSALYFCASSPGTRVYNEQFFGPGTRLTVL.

Points on this clonotype: At one boundary the junction diverges from the germline segment, which might be a read error. The chain couples TRBV9 to TRBJ2-5; 11 nucleotides agree with TRBD1. CDR1 and CDR2 (germline): SGDLS, YYNGEE. The CDR3 spans 15 residues. CDR3 in amino acids: CASSLYPGQGGTQYF. DNA for the CDR3: TGTGCCAGCAGCCTCTACCCGGGACAGGGGGGGACCCAGTACTTT.

This clonotype was seen at least ten times. V usage is TRBV9 and J usage is TRBJ2-3; D remains ambiguous. CDR1 is SGDLS, CDR2 YYNGEE, per germline. V was clipped by 4 bases and J by 0 bases, with 6 bases between them. The CDR3 extends over 13 amino acids. This CDR3 reads CASSSTSTDTQYF. In DNA, the CDR3 is TGTGCCAGCAGCTCCACTAGCACAGATACGCAGTATTTT.

By share, this clonotype ranks as medium-sized. The V call is TRBV9, the J call TRBJ1-4, with D uncertain. Germline lookup yields CDR1 SGDLS and CDR2 YYNGEE. Deletions cut 2 bases from V and 7 bases from J, with 6 bases between. The CDR3 consists of 12 residues. The CDR3, as DNA: TGTGCCAGCAGCGTGGAGGGTGAAAAACTGTTTTTT. This encodes CASSVEGEKLFF. Full variable domain (outside the CDR3, taken from reference TRBV9 and TRBJ1-4): DSGVTQTPKHLITATGQRVTLRCSPRSGDLSVYWYQQSLDQGLQFLIQYYNGEERAKGNILERFSAQQFPDLHSELNLSSLELGDSALYFCASSVEGEKLFFGSGTQLSVL.

This clonotype was seen many times. The chain combines TRBV9 with TRBJ1-2; D is uncertain. With 5 bases removed from V and 8 bases from J, the gap between germline ends came to 13 bases. Germline V gene data show CDR1 as SGDLS and CDR2 as YYNGEE. CDR3 length: 12 residues. The CDR3 loop reads CASRSVAGGYTF. DNA for the CDR3: TGTGCCAGCAGATCTGTCGCGGGAGGCTACACCTTC.

This clonotype was seen repeatedly, ten times or more. The chain joins TRBV9 to TRBJ2-3, with D tentatively TRBD1 (5 bases). V shed 4 bases and J shed 3 bases, with 21 bases lying between them. The germline V gene encodes CDR1 SGDLS and CDR2 YYNGEE. The length of the CDR3 is 17 residues. CDR3 nucleotides: TGTGCCAGCAGCATCGAACTGGCAGGGAAGGGGACAGATACGCAGTATTTT. Protein sequence: CASSIELAGKGTDTQYF.